Shown below are 28 T cell receptor beta chains from a single sample sequenced in a study of graft-versus-host responses after intestinal transplantation. Measured with immunoSEQ multiplex PCR; TCRdb has only the in-frame clones, and not every one. The sample holds around 90,000 clones, about 94% seen once. No antigen is known for these receptors. Sequenced material: unstimulated CD4+ T cells sorted from spleen or lymph node cells, taken before transplant. These receptor sequences come from a human donor who was the organ donor for an intestinal transplant.

This chain joins TRBV5-1 and TRBJ1-3; D unclear. This CDR3 comprises 13 residues. Per germline, CDR1 SGHRS and CDR2 YFSETQ. Trimming shortened V by 4 bases and J by 4 bases, and 9 bases separated the two germline ends. CDR3 nucleotide sequence: TGCGCCAGCAGCATTCAACAGGGAAACACCATATATTTT. This codes for CASSIQQGNTIYF. Based on the CDR3 plus reference TRBV5-1 and TRBJ1-3, the full variable domain is KAGVTQTPRYLIKTRGQQVTLSCSPISGHRSVSWYQQTPGQGLQFLFEYFSETQRNKGNFPGRFSGRQFSNSRSEMNVSTLELGDSALYLCASSIQQGNTIYFGEGSWLTVV.

The chain employs TRBV12-5 and TRBJ1-5; 7 nucleotides agree with TRBD1. The CDR3 consists of 14 residues. V gave up 5 bases and J gave up 4 bases; unmatched junction bases: 5. Looked up from germline, CDR1 is LGHNT and CDR2 is FRNRAP. The CDR3 DNA is TGTGCTAGTGGTCGACAGGGCGAAAATCAGCCCCAGCATTTT. Encoded protein: CASGRQGENQPQHF.

The V and J genes are TRBV5-4 and TRBJ2-5; the D gene is possibly TRBD1 (6 bases). Trimming removed 7 bases at V and 5 bases at J, with 12 bases between. The CDR3 length is 12 residues. CDR1 is SGHNT and CDR2 is YYREEE in the germline V gene (reference sequence). This CDR3 reads CASSKQGETQYF. The DNA for the CDR3 is TGTGCCAGCTCGAAACAGGGTGAGACCCAGTACTTC. Using reference TRBV5-4 and TRBJ2-5 for the parts outside the CDR3, the full variable domain is ETGVTQSPTHLIKTRGQQVTLRCSSQSGHNTVSWYQQALGQGPQFIFQYYREEENGRGNFPPRFSGLQFPNYSSELNVNALELDDSALYLCASSKQGETQYFGPGTRLLVL.

The chain uses TRBV5-1 and TRBJ1-1; 9 bases map to TRBD1. Germline V lookup: CDR1 SGHRS, CDR2 YFSETQ. The CDR3 consists of 16 residues. Trimming at V came to 4 bases and at J to 2 bases, leaving 9 bases not matched to a gene. The CDR3: CASSAIQGALNTEAFF. CDR3 sequence (DNA): TGCGCCAGCAGCGCGATACAGGGGGCCCTTAACACTGAAGCTTTCTTT.

This chain joins TRBV19 and TRBJ1-1; D is ambiguous. Germline assignment: CDR1 LNHDA and CDR2 SQIVND (reference sequence). This CDR3 comprises 15 residues. V was trimmed by 3 bases and J by 0 bases, leaving 11 bases between them. The CDR3 spells CASSMPSGVNTEAFF. The DNA for the CDR3 is TGTGCCAGTAGTATGCCGAGCGGGGTGAACACTGAAGCTTTCTTT.

V usage is TRBV6-5 and J usage is TRBJ2-6; D gene uncertain. Germline assignment: CDR1 MNHEY and CDR2 SVGAGI. This CDR3 is built from 15 residues. V lost 5 bases, J lost 1 base, and 9 bases lay in between. The chain's CDR3 is CASSQSVSGANVLTF. Written as DNA, the CDR3 is TGTGCCAGCAGTCAGTCAGTTTCTGGGGCCAACGTCCTGACTTTC.

The chain has TRBV19 and TRBJ2-2; weak D call: TRBD2 (5 bases). The CDR3 has 14 residues. Germline lookup yields CDR1 LNHDA and CDR2 SQIVND (reference sequence). The germline V and J ends were trimmed by 11 bases and 0 bases, with 13 bases remaining between them. Written as DNA, the CDR3 is TGTGCCTCGGAGGCCAGGTCGAACACCGGGGAGCTGTTTTTT. Amino acid sequence: CASEARSNTGELFF.

The genes are TRBV7-8 and TRBJ2-4; D gene uncertain. Trimming removed 5 bases from V and 1 base from J, with 12 bases in between. The CDR3 contains 15 residues. Germline V CDR1 and CDR2: SGHVS, FQNEAQ. In nucleotides, the CDR3 is TGTGCCAGCAGCCTCCGGACCGGGGCCAAAAACATTCAGTACTTC. Its protein is CASSLRTGAKNIQYF. Looking up the rest from reference TRBV7-8 and TRBJ2-4 gives the full variable domain: GAGVSQSPRYKVAKRGQDVALRCDPISGHVSLFWYQQALGQGPEFLTYFQNEAQLDKSGLPSDRFFAERPEGSVSTLKIQRTQQEDSAVYLCASSLRTGAKNIQYFGAGTRLSVL.

The genes are TRBV27 and TRBJ2-1, with 8 bases aligning to TRBD2. Germline trimming cut 2 bases from V and 2 bases from J; bases unmatched to any gene: 11. CDR1 MNHEY and CDR2 SMNVEV come from the germline V gene (reference sequence). This CDR3 contains 18 residues. The CDR3 DNA reads as TGTGCCAGCAGTTTAAAGGGACTAGTAGTGGGGGCCTACAATGAGCAGTTCTTC. As protein: CASSLKGLVVGAYNEQFF.

The chain recombines TRBV2 with TRBJ2-1, with a weak D call TRBD2 (6 bases). V dropped 4 bases and J dropped 4 bases, with 14 bases sitting between them. Germline CDR1 and CDR2: SNHLY and FYNNEI. The CDR3 consists of 15 residues. CDR3 protein: CASSAHSGQYNEQFF. The CDR3, as DNA: TGTGCCAGCAGTGCCCATAGCGGTCAATACAATGAGCAGTTCTTC.

J is TRBJ1-5 and V is TRBV6-1; D gene uncertain. The germline CDR1 and CDR2 sequences are MNHNS and SASEGT. Trimming took off 10 bases at V and 4 bases at J, with 14 bases between the two ends. The CDR3 loop spans 13 amino acids. In DNA, the CDR3 is TGTGCCACCTCCCCACAGCCGAATCAGCCCCAGCATTTT. Protein product: CATSPQPNQPQHF.

This clone came up once. The CDR3 protein is CASSWVDTGELFF. The DNA for the CDR3 is TGTGCCAGCAGCTGGGTTGACACCGGGGAGCTGTTTTTT. The genes are TRBV5-4 and TRBJ2-2; D remains ambiguous. This CDR3 comprises 13 residues. Germline V CDR1 and CDR2: SGHNT, YYREEE (reference sequence). Deletions cut 3 bases from V and 3 bases from J, with 6 bases between.

The chain links TRBV5-1 to TRBJ1-5, with D maybe TRBD1 (6 bases). The ends were cut back, 4 bases at V and 0 bases at J, with 11 bases in the middle. The CDR3 totals 15 residues. The V gene's germline CDR1 is SGHRS and CDR2 YFSETQ. The CDR3 loop reads CASSSTGSSNQPQHF. In nucleotides, the CDR3 is TGCGCCAGCAGCAGCACAGGGTCTAGCAATCAGCCCCAGCATTTT.

The chain recombines TRBV13 with TRBJ1-2; a possible D gene is TRBD1 (5 bases). V lost 5 bases and J 0 bases, leaving 10 bases between the germline ends. The CDR3 is 14 amino acids. Germline V gene sequence: CDR1 PRHDT, CDR2 FYEKMQ (reference sequence). The CDR3 region has the DNA TGTGCCAGCAGCCGGGACTTAGCTAACTATGGCTACACCTTC. Translating it yields CASSRDLANYGYTF.

The V gene is TRBV7-9, the J gene TRBJ2-7; D uncertain. The CDR3 sequence is 11 residues long. Deletions cut 8 bases from V and 6 bases from J, with 11 bases between. Germline CDR1 reads SEHNR; CDR2 reads FQNEAQ (reference sequence). CDR3 sequence (DNA): TGTGCCAGCGAGTACCAGACCGAGCAGTACTTC. As protein: CASEYQTEQYF.

The rearrangement uses TRBV9 and TRBJ1-2; D is ambiguous. V was cut by 2 bases and J by 4 bases, with 9 bases left in between. Germline CDR1 is SGDLS and CDR2 is YYNGEE. The CDR3 covers 13 residues. CDR3 protein: CASSVGRFYGYTF. CDR3 bases: TGTGCCAGCAGCGTCGGGAGATTCTATGGCTACACCTTC. Full variable domain (rest looked up from reference TRBV9 and TRBJ1-2): DSGVTQTPKHLITATGQRVTLRCSPRSGDLSVYWYQQSLDQGLQFLIQYYNGEERAKGNILERFSAQQFPDLHSELNLSSLELGDSALYFCASSVGRFYGYTFGSGTRLTVV.

V and J are TRBV29-1 and TRBJ1-5; the D is unclear. V was cut by 5 bases and J by 9 bases, with 14 bases left in between. The germline V gene has CDR1 SQVTM and CDR2 ANQGSEA. The CDR3 has 12 amino acids. CDR3 region: CSVSDAERPQHF. The CDR3 nucleotides read TGCAGCGTTTCGGACGCTGAGCGGCCCCAGCATTTT.

The chain is built from TRBV7-8 and TRBJ1-3; no firm D call. Trimming stripped 1 base from V and 0 bases from J, with 7 bases between. This CDR3 is built from 15 residues. Germline V lookup: CDR1 SGHVS, CDR2 FQNEAQ. The CDR3, as DNA: TGTGCCAGCAGCTTAGGACCGTTCTCTGGAAACACCATATATTTT. The encoded protein is CASSLGPFSGNTIYF. The complete variable domain, with remaining parts taken from reference TRBV7-8 and TRBJ1-3, reads GAGVSQSPRYKVAKRGQDVALRCDPISGHVSLFWYQQALGQGPEFLTYFQNEAQLDKSGLPSDRFFAERPEGSVSTLKIQRTQQEDSAVYLCASSLGPFSGNTIYFGEGSWLTVV.

This chain links TRBV5-1 with TRBJ1-6, with unresolved D. The CDR3 extends over 15 amino acids. V was trimmed by 2 bases and J by 5 bases, leaving 11 bases between them. Germline V lookup: CDR1 SGHRS, CDR2 YFSETQ. In DNA form, the CDR3 reads TGCGCCAGCAGCTTCGGAACAAGGGATAATTCACCCCTCCACTTT. This sequence encodes CASSFGTRDNSPLHF.

The chain employs TRBV7-2 and TRBJ1-4; no reliable D call. Trimming left V 5 bases short and J 8 bases short, with 12 bases between. The CDR3 covers 13 residues. Per the germline V gene, CDR1 is SGHTA and CDR2 is FQGNSA. The CDR3 sequence is CASSPRSGEKLFF. The CDR3 DNA is TGTGCCAGCAGCCCTCGATCCGGGGAAAAACTGTTTTTT.

This chain connects TRBV7-8 to TRBJ2-3; TRBD2 agrees at 9 bases. CDR1 is SGHVS and CDR2 is FQNEAQ in the germline V gene. V dropped 4 bases and J dropped 2; count of bases not matched to a gene: 13. There are 18 residues in the CDR3. The CDR3 region is CASSSTGRTSVFTDTQYF. Here the CDR3 DNA reads TGTGCCAGCAGCTCAACAGGGAGGACTAGCGTTTTCACAGATACGCAGTATTTT.

This clone was recorded only once. The chain couples TRBV28 to TRBJ2-7; weak D call: TRBD2 (5 bases). This CDR3 has 14 residues. Germline CDR1 is MDHEN and CDR2 is SYDVKM. The ends were cut back, 6 bases at V and 5 bases at J, with 17 bases in the middle. The CDR3 protein is CASRSRRSWNEQYF. The CDR3 bases are TGTGCCAGCAGGTCTCGGAGGTCGTGGAACGAGCAGTACTTC.

This chain links TRBV7-3 with TRBJ2-5; D remains ambiguous. Trimming cost V 3 bases and J 4 bases, with 3 bases left between them. Germline loops: CDR1 SGHTA, CDR2 FQGTGA. This CDR3 spans 11 amino acids. The CDR3: CASSFRETQYF. The CDR3 nucleotides read TGTGCCAGCAGCTTCAGAGAGACCCAGTACTTC.

This chain joins TRBV6-6 and TRBJ2-6, with D possibly TRBD1 on 5 matching bases. The V gene's germline CDR1 is MNHNY and CDR2 SVGAGI (reference sequence). V was clipped by 6 bases and J by 2 bases, with 14 bases between them. This CDR3 is 16 amino acids long. The CDR3 loop reads CASRPGRVAGANVLTF. The CDR3 region has the DNA TGTGCCAGCAGACCCGGCAGGGTGGCTGGGGCCAACGTCCTGACTTTC.

This chain's CDR3 is CASSRGQVDSDQPQHF. The CDR3 nucleotides read TGTGCCAGCAGCCGCGGACAGGTTGATTCGGATCAGCCCCAGCATTTT. The chain has TRBV11-2 and TRBJ1-5; 7 bases match TRBD1. The CDR3 consists of 16 residues. The V segment lost 5 bases and the J segment 5 bases; nucleotides outside the gene matches: 12. The germline CDR1 and CDR2 sequences are SGHAT and FQNNGV.

This sequence joins TRBV27 and TRBJ2-7; TRBD2 is a possible D gene (5 bases). The CDR3 spans 15 residues. V lost 4 bases to trimming and J lost 6 bases, with 19 bases between them. Germline CDR1 reads MNHEY; CDR2 reads SMNVEV (reference sequence). DNA of the CDR3: TGTGCCAGCAGTTACTCTGTACGCGGGTTGGGCGAGCAGTACTTC. This sequence encodes CASSYSVRGLGEQYF.

The chain links TRBV19 to TRBJ2-5; TRBD1 aligns across 8 bases. The CDR3 contains 17 residues. J was trimmed by 5 bases and V by 4 bases; bases with no gene match: 15. Germline-derived CDR1 and CDR2 are LNHDA and SQIVND (reference sequence). The CDR3 region is CASSTRQGTPNVETQYF. CDR3 nucleotides: TGTGCCAGTAGTACTAGACAGGGGACCCCCAATGTGGAGACCCAGTACTTC.

This sequence joins TRBV2 and TRBJ1-5; 7 nucleotides match TRBD1. The V and J ends lost 11 bases and 2 bases, in that order; junction bases with no gene match: 6. The CDR3 covers 13 residues. Germline CDR1 reads SNHLY; CDR2 reads FYNNEI. The CDR3 protein is CAGGGQGNQPQHF. Here the CDR3 DNA reads TGTGCCGGGGGAGGACAGGGCAATCAGCCCCAGCATTTT. The full variable domain, its missing parts supplied by reference TRBV2 and TRBJ1-5, is EPEVTQTPSHQVTQMGQEVILRCVPISNHLYFYWYRQILGQKVEFLVSFYNNEISEKSEIFDDQFSVERPDGSNFTLKIRSTKLEDSAMYFCAGGGQGNQPQHFGDGTRLSIL.